In its sample, the clone carrying this T cell receptor beta chain was seen many times. Its antigen remains unidentified. These data belong to a study of CD8 T cells in ankylosing spondylitis. Study-level findings and limits: Characteristic of ankylosing spondylitis blood, it appeared, was a TCR beta motif comprising fewer than 10 highly homologous variants.

TCRdb re-called the 5' RACE reads with MiXCR, one entry per CDR3 protein. This table has about 500,000 distinct CDR3 sequences, less than 6% appearing once. V trimming: 5 bases; J trimming: 5 bases; junction bases outside the gene matches: 11. CDR1 SGHVS and CDR2 FQNEAQ come from the germline V gene. This CDR3 is built from 15 residues. The sequenced material came from blood, either unsorted or a sorted T cell fraction (not recorded which). The rearrangement uses TRBV7-8 and TRBJ1-1, with 7 bases lining up with TRBD1. The receptor comes from a male donor with ankylosing spondylitis. The CDR3 region is CASSINRGRGTEAFF. As DNA, the CDR3 is TGTGCCAGCAGCATAAACAGGGGAAGGGGGACTGAAGCTTTCTTT. The whole variable domain, filled in from reference TRBV7-8 and TRBJ1-1, reads GAGVSQSPRYKVAKRGQDVALRCDPISGHVSLFWYQQALGQGPEFLTYFQNEAQLDKSGLPSDRFFAERPEGSVSTLKIQRTQQEDSAVYLCASSINRGRGTEAFFGQGTRLTVV.